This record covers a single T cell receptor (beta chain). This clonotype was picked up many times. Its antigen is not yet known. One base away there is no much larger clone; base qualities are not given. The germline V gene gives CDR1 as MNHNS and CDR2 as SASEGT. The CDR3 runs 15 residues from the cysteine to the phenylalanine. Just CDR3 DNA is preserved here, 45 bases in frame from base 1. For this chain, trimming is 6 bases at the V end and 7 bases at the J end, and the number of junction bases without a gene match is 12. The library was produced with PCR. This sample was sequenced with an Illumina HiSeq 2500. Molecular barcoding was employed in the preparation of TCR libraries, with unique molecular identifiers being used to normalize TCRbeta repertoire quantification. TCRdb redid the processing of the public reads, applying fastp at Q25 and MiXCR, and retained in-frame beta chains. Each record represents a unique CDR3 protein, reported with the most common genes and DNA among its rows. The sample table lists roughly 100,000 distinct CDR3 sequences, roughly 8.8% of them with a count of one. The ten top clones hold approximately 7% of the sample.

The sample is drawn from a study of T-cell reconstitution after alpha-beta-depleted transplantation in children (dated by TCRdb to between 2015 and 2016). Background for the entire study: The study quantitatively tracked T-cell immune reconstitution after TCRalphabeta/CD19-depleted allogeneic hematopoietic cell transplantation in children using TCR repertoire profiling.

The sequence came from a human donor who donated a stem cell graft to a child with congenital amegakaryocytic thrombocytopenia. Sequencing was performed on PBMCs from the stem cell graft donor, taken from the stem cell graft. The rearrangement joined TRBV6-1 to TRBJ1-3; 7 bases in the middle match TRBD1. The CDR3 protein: CASRPITGVTNTIYF. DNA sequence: TGTGCCAGCAGACCTATAACAGGGGTTACCAACACCATATATTTT.